This T cell receptor (beta chain) was captured by sequencing in a study of vaccination effects on CD4 cells after COVID-19. Method: immunoSEQ multiplex PCR; TCRdb's copy keeps in-frame clones and lacks some. The sample includes 75,000 to 100,000 clones, around four fifths of them seen just once. With regard to this clone: The antigen is undetermined.

This CDR3 contains 15 residues. From germline, CDR1 is LGHDT and CDR2 YNNKEL (reference sequence). The V end lost 4 bases, the J end lost 0 bases, and 10 bases lay between the germline ends. Sequencing in the ViraFEST assay came after antigen-specific CD4+ T cells had been expanded with viral peptide pools, which were used to stimulate PBMC. The culture ran for around nine days, and then CD4+ T cells were isolated. Participants received two doses of either the BNT162b2 or mRNA-1273 vaccine. Material: CD4+ T cells from PBMCs cultured with HCoV-OC43 spike peptides, obtained after COVID-19 vaccination. Subset specified: HCoV-OC43 spike overlapping peptide pool stimulation. The sequence was obtained from a human donor who received a COVID-19 vaccine. The V and J genes are TRBV3-1 (or the pseudogene TRBV3-2) and TRBJ1-3; D is undetermined. This CDR3 reads CASSPTEYSGNTIYF. CDR3 bases: TGTGCCAGCAGCCCCACGGAGTACTCTGGAAACACCATATATTTT.